The 29 T cell receptor beta chains below all came from one sample that was sequenced in a study of blood T cell repertoires in COVID-19. Only in-frame clones appear in the TCRdb table, and some are missing; sequencing was by immunoSEQ multiplex PCR. The table has about 140,000 clones, 80% to 90% seen once; the top ten hold roughly 10%. Sequencing was done on a sample of peripheral blood. These receptors were obtained from a man in his fifties or sixties with active or convalescent COVID-19.

This clone was seen only a few times. The chain has TRBV6-5 and TRBJ1-6, with a weak D call TRBD1 (6 bases). Trimming took 2 bases from V and 9 from J, leaving 11 bases between them. Germline CDR1 is MNHEY and CDR2 is SVGAGI. The CDR3 is 14 residues long. CDR3 protein: CASSYRGSRSPLHF. In DNA form, the CDR3 reads TGTGCCAGCAGTTACAGGGGGAGTCGTTCACCCCTCCACTTT.

The chain uses TRBV6-6 and TRBJ1-2, with a possible D match to TRBD1 (6 bases). Trimming cost V 7 bases and J 4 bases, with 22 bases left between them. The length of the CDR3 is 16 residues. The V gene's germline CDR1 is MNHNY and CDR2 SVGAGI (reference sequence). The CDR3 region is CASKGDWGGRGYGYTF. Here the CDR3 DNA reads TGTGCCAGCAAAGGGGATTGGGGGGGCAGGGGCTATGGCTACACCTTC.

The chain is built from TRBV19 and TRBJ1-1; the D is unclear. Germline CDR1 and CDR2: LNHDA and SQIVND (reference sequence). Trimming stripped 5 bases from V and 5 bases from J, with 9 bases between. CDR3 length: 12 amino acids. In nucleotides, the CDR3 is TGTGCCAGTAGTTCCCGACATACTGAAGCTTTCTTT. It translates to CASSSRHTEAFF. The variable domain in full, completed from reference TRBV19 and TRBJ1-1, reads DGGITQSPKYLFRKEGQNVTLSCEQNLNHDAMYWYRQDPGQGLRLIYYSQIVNDFQKGDIAEGYSVSREKKESFPLTVTSAQKNPTAFYLCASSSRHTEAFFGQGTRLTVV.

The rearrangement links TRBV3-1 (or the pseudogene TRBV3-2) to TRBJ2-7, with D maybe TRBD1 (6 bases). The CDR3 contains 14 residues. Per the germline V gene, CDR1 is LGHDT and CDR2 is YNNKEL (reference sequence). Trimming cost V 2 bases and J 3 bases, with 11 bases left between them. In nucleotides, the CDR3 is TGTGCCAGCAGCCAATGGTCACAGGGCTACGAGCAGTACTTC. Translating gives CASSQWSQGYEQYF.

The rearrangement links TRBV19 to TRBJ1-5, with D unclear. V lost 8 bases and J 0 bases, leaving 17 bases between the germline ends. The CDR3 loop spans 16 amino acids. Per germline, CDR1 LNHDA and CDR2 SQIVND (reference sequence). The CDR3 DNA sequence: TGTGCCAGTGCCCAGGATTCTTCCCATAGCAATCAGCCCCAGCATTTT. It codes for CASAQDSSHSNQPQHF.

This chain links TRBV2 with TRBJ1-3, with D possibly matching TRBD1 (5 bases). From germline, CDR1 is SNHLY and CDR2 FYNNEI. There are 17 residues in the CDR3. The germline V and J ends were trimmed by 0 bases and 1 base, with 13 bases remaining between them. The CDR3 DNA reads TGTGCCAGCAGTGAAGCGCTTCCGGGGGGATCTGGAAACACCATATATTTT. It is translated as CASSEALPGGSGNTIYF.

The CDR3 here is CASSQGQGRTEAFF. DNA for the CDR3: TGTGCCAGCAGCCAAGGACAGGGGAGGACTGAAGCTTTCTTT. V and J are TRBV14 and TRBJ1-1; 8 bases are a match to TRBD1. Trimming removed 1 base from V and 5 bases from J; junction bases left unmatched: 3. The CDR3 length is 14 residues. CDR1 SGHDN and CDR2 FVKESK come from the germline V gene.

This chain joins TRBV28 and TRBJ2-4, with TRBD1 identical over 8 bases. Per germline, CDR1 MDHEN and CDR2 SYDVKM. The CDR3 is 14 amino acids. J lost 9 bases, V lost 5 bases, and 9 bases had no gene match. The CDR3 sequence is CASSQPGQGIIQYF. The CDR3 bases are TGTGCCAGCAGTCAACCTGGACAGGGAATCATTCAGTACTTC.

This chain links TRBV28 with TRBJ2-4; TRBD1 matches 7 bases. V shed 6 bases, J shed 4 bases, and the junction held 9 bases outside the gene matches. The CDR3 loop spans 15 amino acids. The germline gives CDR1 MDHEN, CDR2 SYDVKM. The CDR3 coding sequence is TGTGCCAGCAGATCCCCGGCAGGGGGAAAAAACATTCAGTACTTC. Translated: CASRSPAGGKNIQYF.

This chain joins TRBV11-2 and TRBJ2-5; TRBD2 matches at 11 bases. V lost 2 bases to trimming and J lost 3 bases; unmatched junction nucleotides: 2. The CDR3 has 15 amino acids. Looked up from germline, CDR1 is SGHAT and CDR2 is FQNNGV. The CDR3 spells CASSLTSGRKETQYF. DNA of the CDR3: TGTGCCAGCAGCTTAACTAGCGGGAGAAAAGAGACCCAGTACTTC.

The gene calls are TRBV2 and TRBJ1-2; perhaps TRBD1 as D (6 bases). V lost 4 bases and J 5 bases, leaving 23 bases between the germline ends. The CDR3 contains 17 residues. Looked up from germline, CDR1 is SNHLY and CDR2 is FYNNEI. As DNA, the CDR3 is TGTGCCAGCAGTGGACCCCCGGCACAGGGCGAAGAATATGGCTACACCTTC. Translation: CASSGPPAQGEEYGYTF.

The chain is built from TRBV19 and TRBJ2-7; possible D gene TRBD2, 5 bases. CDR1 is LNHDA, CDR2 SQIVND, per germline (reference sequence). The V end was cut by 4 bases, the J end by 0 bases, with 13 bases between. The CDR3 spans 15 residues. The CDR3, as DNA: TGTGCCAGTAGTAACGGGCGGGCCATCTCCTACGAGCAGTACTTC. It is translated as CASSNGRAISYEQYF.

The chain uses TRBV10-3 and TRBJ1-2; D is possibly TRBD1 (6 bases). The germline CDR1 and CDR2 sequences are ENHRY and SYGVKD. The CDR3 length is 13 residues. V lost 4 bases and J lost 2, with 8 bases in between. In DNA, the CDR3 is TGTGCCATCAGTGCTGACAGGAACTATGGCTACACCTTC. Encoded protein: CAISADRNYGYTF.

The chain joins TRBV7-6 to TRBJ2-3; D may be TRBD1 (6 bases). The CDR3 extends over 14 amino acids. Trimming took off 2 bases at V and 7 bases at J, with 13 bases between the two ends. Germline loops: CDR1 SGHVS, CDR2 FNYEAQ. CDR3: CASSLNLGQNTQYF. The CDR3 region has the DNA TGTGCCAGCAGCTTAAATCTAGGACAGAATACGCAGTATTTT.

J is TRBJ2-3 and V is TRBV18, with a tentative D call TRBD2 (6 bases). Trimming stripped 3 bases from V and 5 bases from J, with 15 bases between. The CDR3 runs to 15 residues. Germline CDR1 is KGHSH and CDR2 is LQKENI. CDR3 loop: CASSPPRERGDTQYF. CDR3 nucleotides: TGTGCCAGCTCACCGCCGCGGGAAAGGGGAGATACGCAGTATTTT.

This clone was detected only once. The rearrangement links TRBV2 to TRBJ1-3; 11 bases are a match to TRBD1. CDR1 is SNHLY, CDR2 FYNNEI, per germline. This CDR3 has 14 residues. The V segment lost 6 bases and the J segment 4 bases; nucleotides outside the gene matches: 2. The CDR3: CASSRTGGGNTIYF. In nucleotides, the CDR3 is TGTGCCAGCAGCCGGACAGGGGGCGGAAACACCATATATTTT.

To note about this clone: Within the sample, other DNA sequences also encode this same CDR3. This rearrangement joins TRBV7-9 to TRBJ1-6, with 8 bases identical to TRBD1. Trimming removed 5 bases from V and 4 bases from J; junction bases left unmatched: 7. Germline CDR1 and CDR2: SEHNR and FQNEAQ (reference sequence). This CDR3 has 16 amino acids. The CDR3 here is CASSLGQGFYNSPLHF. The CDR3 coding sequence is TGTGCCAGCAGCCTTGGACAGGGCTTTTATAATTCACCCCTCCACTTT.

The chain uses TRBV28 and TRBJ1-2; 8 bases map to TRBD1. CDR1 and CDR2 (germline): MDHEN, SYDVKM. The CDR3 runs to 14 residues. The V gene end was trimmed by 5 bases and the J gene end by 7 bases; junction bases not matched to a gene: 9. DNA for the CDR3: TGTGCCAGCAGTCTAAGGACAGGGTTGGGTGGCTACACCTTC. Its protein product is CASSLRTGLGGYTF.

The chain links TRBV4-2 to TRBJ2-2, with a possible D match to TRBD1 (6 bases). The CDR3 is made up of 17 amino acids. V lost 3 bases and J 1 base, leaving 15 bases between the germline ends. Germline V CDR1 and CDR2: LGHNA, YNFKEQ. CDR3 in DNA: TGTGCCAGCAGCCAGGTCTACAGGGAGTGGAACACCGGGGAGCTGTTTTTT. Translated: CASSQVYREWNTGELFF.

The chain uses TRBV13 and TRBJ1-2; 10 bases are shared with TRBD1. CDR1 is PRHDT, CDR2 FYEKMQ, per germline (reference sequence). V was pared by 5 bases and J by 4 bases, with 10 bases of the junction left unmatched. The CDR3 has 16 amino acids. CDR3 DNA sequence: TGTGCCAGCAGCGTCGGACAGGGGGGGACCTTCTATGGCTACACCTTC. This codes for CASSVGQGGTFYGYTF. The full variable domain, in which reference TRBV13 and TRBJ1-2 provide the parts outside the CDR3, is AAGVIQSPRHLIKEKRETATLKCYPIPRHDTVYWYQQGPGQDPQFLISFYEKMQSDKGSIPDRFSAQQFSDYHSELNMSSLELGDSALYFCASSVGQGGTFYGYTFGSGTRLTVV.

The chain has TRBV24-1 and TRBJ1-2; D is ambiguous. V shed 1 base and J shed 0 bases, with 5 bases lying between them. The germline CDR1 and CDR2 sequences are KGHDR and SFDVKD. The CDR3 loop spans 14 amino acids. The CDR3 DNA follows: TGTGCCACCAGTGATTTCGACTCTAACTATGGCTACACCTTC. Translated, it gives CATSDFDSNYGYTF.

This chain joins TRBV7-9 and TRBJ2-7; weak D call: TRBD2 (5 bases). V was pared by 5 bases and J by 5 bases, with 19 bases between. The CDR3 sequence is 15 residues long. Germline loops: CDR1 SEHNR, CDR2 FQNEAQ (reference sequence). The CDR3 reads CASSDLGAAENEQYF. CDR3 nucleotide sequence: TGTGCCAGCAGCGACCTGGGAGCGGCCGAGAACGAGCAGTACTTC.

The V call is TRBV6-6, the J call TRBJ2-1; perhaps TRBD2 as D (6 bases). CDR1 and CDR2 (germline): MNHNY, SVGAGI (reference sequence). This CDR3 is 14 amino acids long. V was cut by 8 bases and J by 9 bases, with 20 bases left in between. The CDR3 reads CASAQRERGSEQFF. The CDR3 DNA reads TGTGCCAGCGCTCAACGGGAACGGGGGTCTGAGCAGTTCTTC.

This clone was found a few times. The chain recombines TRBV18 with TRBJ1-5; no firm D call. Germline V gene lookup returns CDR1 KGHSH and CDR2 LQKENI. The CDR3 loop spans 14 amino acids. Trimming cost V 5 bases and J 0 bases, with 8 bases left between them. CDR3 DNA sequence: TGTGCCAGCTCATCGACGGGTAGCAATCAGCCCCAGCATTTT. As protein: CASSSTGSNQPQHF.

The rearrangement joins TRBV6-1 to TRBJ1-1; TRBD1 agrees at 7 bases. The CDR3 consists of 17 residues. After removal of 3 bases from V and 4 bases from J, the junction contained 14 bases not matched to a gene. CDR1 and CDR2 from the germline V gene are MNHNS and SASEGT. The chain's CDR3 is CASSETHYRGPGTEAFF. In DNA form, the CDR3 reads TGTGCCAGCAGTGAGACCCACTACAGGGGCCCGGGCACTGAAGCTTTCTTT.

This chain connects TRBV24-1 to TRBJ2-3, with 15 bases identical to TRBD2. Losses at the gene ends were 3 bases for V and 6 bases for J; bases not matched to a gene: 0. Germline CDR1 is KGHDR and CDR2 is SFDVKD. The CDR3 has 15 residues. As DNA, the CDR3 is TGTGCCACCAGTGATGGGACTAGCGGGAGGGATACGCAGTATTTT. Translating it yields CATSDGTSGRDTQYF.

The V call is TRBV5-4, the J call TRBJ2-3; 10 positions agree with TRBD2. The CDR3 extends over 16 amino acids. V trimming: 0 bases; J trimming: 2 bases; junction bases outside the gene matches: 3. The germline V gene encodes CDR1 SGHNT and CDR2 YYREEE (reference sequence). Written as DNA, the CDR3 is TGTGCCAGCAGCTTGGGAGCGGGAGGGGACACAGATACGCAGTATTTT. Its protein product is CASSLGAGGDTDTQYF.

The rearrangement links TRBV28 to TRBJ2-7, with 8 bases lining up with TRBD2. Germline CDR1 MDHEN, CDR2 SYDVKM. The CDR3 has 13 residues. V shed 6 bases, J shed 4 bases, and the junction held 5 bases outside the gene matches. Here the CDR3 reads CASRPGGLYEQYF. Here the CDR3 DNA reads TGTGCCAGCAGGCCGGGAGGGTTATACGAGCAGTACTTC.

V is TRBV11-1 and J is TRBJ2-1; 12 positions match TRBD2. V dropped 5 bases and J dropped 8; count of bases not matched to a gene: 7. The CDR3 loop spans 15 amino acids. CDR1 is SGHAT, CDR2 FQDESV, per germline (reference sequence). CDR3 residues: CASSQTSGRLDEQFF. The CDR3 nucleotides are TGTGCCAGCAGCCAGACTAGCGGGAGACTCGATGAGCAGTTCTTC. The entire variable domain, with the rest obtained from reference TRBV11-1 and TRBJ2-1, is as follows: EAEVAQSPRYKITEKSQAVAFWCDPISGHATLYWYRQILGQGPELLVQFQDESVVDDSQLPKDRFSAERLKGVDSTLKIQPAELGDSAMYLCASSQTSGRLDEQFFGPGTRLTVL.